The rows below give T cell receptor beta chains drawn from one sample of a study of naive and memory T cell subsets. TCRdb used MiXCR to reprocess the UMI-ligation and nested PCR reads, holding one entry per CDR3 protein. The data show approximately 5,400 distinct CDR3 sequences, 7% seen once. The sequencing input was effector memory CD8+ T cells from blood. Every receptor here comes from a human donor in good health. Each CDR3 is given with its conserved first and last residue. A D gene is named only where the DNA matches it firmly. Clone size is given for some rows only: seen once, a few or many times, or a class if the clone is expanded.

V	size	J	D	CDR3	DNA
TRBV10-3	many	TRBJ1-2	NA	CATRGGKDYGYTF	TGTGCCACCCGGGGGGGGAAGGACTATGGCTACACCTTC
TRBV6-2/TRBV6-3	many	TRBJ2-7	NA	CASSYSETMDQQYF	TGTGCCAGCAGTTACTCCGAGACCATGGACCAGCAGTACTTC
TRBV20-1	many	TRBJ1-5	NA	CSARKYPGDSNQPQHF	TGCAGTGCTAGAAAATACCCCGGGGATAGCAATCAGCCCCAGCATTTT
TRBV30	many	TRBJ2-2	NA	CAWSSTGELFF	TGTGCCTGGAGTTCGACCGGGGAGCTGTTTTTT
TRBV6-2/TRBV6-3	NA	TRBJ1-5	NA	CASSSTGYSNQPQHF	TGTGCCAGCAGCTCCACAGGGTATAGCAATCAGCCCCAGCATTTT
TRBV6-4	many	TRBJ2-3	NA	CASSERDTDTQYF	TGTGCCAGCAGTGAACGGGACACAGATACGCAGTATTTT
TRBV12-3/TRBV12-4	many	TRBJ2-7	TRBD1	CASSGTGREQYF	TGTGCCAGTTCCGGGACAGGGCGAGAGCAGTACTTC
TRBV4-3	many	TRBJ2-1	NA	CASSQDLEGAGNEQFF	TGCGCCAGCAGCCAAGACTTGGAGGGGGCTGGGAATGAGCAGTTCTTC
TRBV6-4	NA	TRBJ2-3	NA	CASSEGSSTDTQYF	TGTGCCAGCAGTGAGGGGTCTAGCACCGATACGCAGTATTTT
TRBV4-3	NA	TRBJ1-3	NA	CASSQTALGNTIYF	TGCGCCAGCAGCCAGACAGCGCTGGGAAACACCATATATTTT
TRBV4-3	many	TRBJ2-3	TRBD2	CASSQELAGGTDTQYF	TGCGCCAGCAGCCAAGAATTGGCGGGAGGGACAGATACGCAGTATTTT
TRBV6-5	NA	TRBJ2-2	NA	CASSPTGIRTTGELFF	TGTGCCAGCAGTCCCACAGGGATTCGAACAACCGGGGAGCTGTTTTTT
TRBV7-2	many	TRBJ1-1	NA	CASSLQGGEAFF	TGTGCCAGCAGCTTGCAGGGCGGGGAAGCTTTCTTT
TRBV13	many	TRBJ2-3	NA	CASSLGDSAITDTQYF	TGTGCCAGCAGCTTAGGAGACAGCGCGATCACAGATACGCAGTATTTT
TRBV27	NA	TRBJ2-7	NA	CASSLGDKPYEQYF	TGTGCCAGCAGTTTAGGGGACAAGCCCTACGAGCAGTACTTC
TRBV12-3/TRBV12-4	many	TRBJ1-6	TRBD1	CASSPTGNSSPLHF	TGTGCCAGCAGTCCGACAGGGAACAGCTCACCCCTCCACTTT
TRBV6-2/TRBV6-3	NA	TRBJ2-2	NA	CASSWTETGELFF	TGTGCCAGCAGTTGGACCGAGACCGGGGAGCTGTTTTTT
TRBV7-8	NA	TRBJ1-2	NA	CASSPRRAIYGYTF	TGTGCCAGCAGCCCACGCAGGGCAATCTATGGCTACACCTTC
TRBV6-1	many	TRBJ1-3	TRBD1	CASSGEQGSGNTIYF	TGTGCCAGCAGTGGAGAACAGGGGTCTGGAAACACCATATATTTT
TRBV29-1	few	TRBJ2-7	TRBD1	CSVEVPDRGYEQYF	TGCAGCGTTGAGGTCCCGGACAGGGGCTACGAGCAGTACTTC
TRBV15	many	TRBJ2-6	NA	CATSPVTAGANVLTF	TGTGCCACCAGCCCCGTCACGGCTGGGGCCAACGTCCTGACTTTC
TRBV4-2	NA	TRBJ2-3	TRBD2	CASSHFGREGLTDTQYF	TGTGCCAGCAGCCATTTTGGGCGGGAGGGCCTTACAGATACGCAGTATTTT
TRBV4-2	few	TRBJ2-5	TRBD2	CASSQGAAGGSETQYF	TGTGCCAGCAGCCAAGGGGCAGCGGGGGGGTCGGAGACCCAGTACTTC
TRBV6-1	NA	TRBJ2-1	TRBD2	CASSEKSGGNNEQFF	TGTGCCAGCAGTGAGAAGTCCGGGGGGAACAATGAGCAGTTCTTC
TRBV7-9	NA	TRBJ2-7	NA	CASSTAMRAYEQYF	TGTGCCAGCAGCACAGCCATGCGCGCCTACGAGCAGTACTTC